This record looks at one T cell receptor (beta chain) sequence and its context. This sample is part of a study of T cell changes during pregnancy in multiple sclerosis. The J segment lost 7 bases and the V segment lost 1 base, leaving 14 bases of the junction unmatched. The germline gives CDR1 MDHEN, CDR2 SYDVKM. This CDR3 has 17 amino acids. Libraries were prepared by immunoSEQ multiplex PCR; TCRdb keeps only in-frame clonotypes and omits some of them. Among about 64,000 clones listed, about 90% were seen once. This sequence was found in a female donor in good health, enrolled as a control in a pregnancy study. The source was peripheral blood, collected in the second trimester of pregnancy. This chain uses TRBV28 with TRBJ2-7; 9 bases map to TRBD1. CDR3: CASSLSFLNYGTGEQYF. The CDR3 coding sequence is TGTGCCAGCAGTTTATCCTTTCTGAACTACGGGACAGGGGAGCAGTACTTC.